Presented here are 20 T cell receptor beta chains from one specimen sequenced in a study of blood T cells in healthy people across ages. Combining a sample-barcoded 5' primer with a J-beta primer mix, a second PCR ran for roughly 7 to 11 cycles. TCRdb reprocessed the 5' RACE reads via MiXCR and lists one record per CDR3 protein. The data contain approximately 770,000 distinct CDR3 sequences, 58% of them singletons. Material: blood. These receptor sequences come from a man aged 30-40 years in good health.

This clonotype showed up just a few times. V and J are TRBV20-1 and TRBJ2-4; the D is unclear. CDR3 size: 13 residues. V lost 6 bases and J 0 bases, leaving 9 bases between the germline ends. From germline, CDR1 is DFQATT and CDR2 SNEGSKA (reference sequence). Written as DNA, the CDR3 is TGCAGTGCCCCGAATCTAGCCAAAAACATTCAGTACTTC. This sequence encodes CSAPNLAKNIQYF.

The V gene is TRBV12-3 or TRBV12-4, the J gene TRBJ2-7; the D gene is possibly TRBD2 (6 bases). The CDR3 loop spans 14 amino acids. V gave up 5 bases and J gave up 3 bases, with 14 bases separating them. The CDR3 loop reads CASSRLAAGYEQYF. The CDR3 DNA is TGTGCCAGCAGTCGTTTAGCAGCGGGCTACGAGCAGTACTTC.

The chain links TRBV7-2 to TRBJ2-6; the D gene is possibly TRBD1 (6 bases). This CDR3 is built from 19 residues. The germline gives CDR1 SGHTA, CDR2 FQGNSA. Trimming shortened V by 2 bases and J by 3 bases, and 20 bases separated the two germline ends. The CDR3: CASSLISRGSYGGANVLTF. In nucleotides, the CDR3 is TGTGCCAGCAGCTTAATTTCCAGGGGTTCCTATGGTGGGGCCAACGTCCTGACTTTC.

V usage is TRBV18 and J usage is TRBJ1-1, with D hard to call. The length of the CDR3 is 14 residues. Trimming took 2 bases from V and 4 from J, leaving 11 bases between them. Germline values: CDR1 KGHSH, CDR2 LQKENI. The CDR3 coding sequence is TGTGCCAGCTCACCAGATACGGGAATCACTGAAGCTTTCTTT. Translating gives CASSPDTGITEAFF.

The rearrangement links TRBV20-1 to TRBJ2-7, with TRBD2 matching over 7 bases. Germline V gives CDR1 DFQATT, CDR2 SNEGSKA (reference sequence). V gave up 7 bases and J gave up 6 bases; unmatched junction bases: 9. The CDR3 totals 12 residues. CDR3 nucleotide sequence: TGCAGTGTTCCCAGCGGGACGACCGAGCAGTACTTC. Its protein product is CSVPSGTTEQYF.

V and J are TRBV18 and TRBJ2-7; a possible D gene is TRBD1 (6 bases). V lost 2 bases, J lost 3 bases, and 11 bases lay in between. Germline V gives CDR1 KGHSH, CDR2 LQKENI. The CDR3 loop spans 14 amino acids. The CDR3 here is CASSPGQTNYEQYF. CDR3 nucleotides: TGTGCCAGCTCACCAGGACAGACGAACTACGAGCAGTACTTC.

Turning to this clonotype: A much larger clone lies a single base off, so this may be a read error. The V call is TRBV28, the J call TRBJ2-5; perhaps D is TRBD1 or TRBD2 (6 bases each). The J call may be mistaken, given a closer DNA end match to TRBJ2-7. Germline V gene data show CDR1 as MDHEN and CDR2 as SYDVKM. The CDR3 is 14 residues long. CDR3 region: CASSRNYRDSEQYF. DNA of the CDR3: TGTGCCAGCAGCCGCAATTACAGGGACTCCGAGCAGTACTTC.

This rearrangement joins TRBV10-3 to TRBJ1-6; D is unclear. This CDR3 comprises 16 residues. Trimming removed 6 bases at V and 5 bases at J, with 17 bases between. Germline V CDR1 and CDR2: ENHRY, SYGVKD. Here the CDR3 reads CAISYTRASDNSPLHF. The DNA for the CDR3 is TGTGCCATCAGCTATACAAGAGCTAGCGATAATTCACCCCTCCACTTT.

The V gene is TRBV5-1, the J gene TRBJ2-7; TRBD1 might be the D (5 bases). Germline V gene sequence: CDR1 SGHRS, CDR2 YFSETQ. V was trimmed by 0 bases and J by 2 bases, leaving 9 bases between them. The CDR3 runs 14 residues. The CDR3 loop is CASSLEGDPYEQYF. The CDR3 region has the DNA TGCGCCAGCAGCTTGGAAGGGGATCCCTACGAGCAGTACTTC.

The chain couples TRBV6-1 to TRBJ1-1; the match to TRBD1 covers 7 bases. The CDR3 consists of 17 residues. CDR1 and CDR2 from the germline V gene are MNHNS and SASEGT. The trim removed 4 bases at V and 2 bases at J, leaving 13 bases unmatched. In DNA, the CDR3 is TGTGCCAGCAGTGGCGGAGGGGGCAGGGCCATCAACACTGAAGCTTTCTTT. Its translation is CASSGGGGRAINTEAFF.

The V and J genes are TRBV6-5 and TRBJ2-3, with D possibly TRBD2 on 5 matching bases. Germline V gene data show CDR1 as MNHEY and CDR2 as SVGAGI. The CDR3 runs to 15 residues. Trimming left V 4 bases short and J 12 bases short, with 23 bases between. The chain's CDR3 is CASSLNPSLSGSQYF. CDR3 sequence (DNA): TGTGCCAGCAGTTTAAACCCTAGCTTGAGTGGGAGCCAGTATTTT.

This clonotype was detected a few times. J is TRBJ2-5 and V is TRBV9, with a possible D match to TRBD2 (6 bases). The germline V gene encodes CDR1 SGDLS and CDR2 YYNGEE. The germline V and J ends were trimmed by 4 bases and 4 bases, with 17 bases remaining between them. This CDR3 is built from 15 residues. The CDR3: CASSYGLSDVETQYF. CDR3 in DNA: TGTGCCAGCAGCTACGGACTATCGGATGTAGAGACCCAGTACTTC.

This clonotype was observed a few times. The chain employs TRBV28 and TRBJ2-1; no clear D gene. Germline V gene data show CDR1 as MDHEN and CDR2 as SYDVKM. This CDR3 spans 13 amino acids. Trimming cost V 1 base and J 6 bases, with 7 bases left between them. The CDR3 spells CASSLYGGNEQFF. DNA of the CDR3: TGTGCCAGCAGTTTATACGGCGGCAATGAGCAGTTCTTC.

In the case of this clonotype: A much larger clone differs by one base, so this may be a read error. The chain couples TRBV12-3 or TRBV12-4 to TRBJ2-7; D possibly corresponds to TRBD2 (6 bases). The CDR3 spans 16 residues. V shed 3 bases and J shed 7 bases, with 22 bases lying between them. CDR3 sequence reads: CASSFGGTLSYNEQYF. Here the CDR3 DNA reads TGTGCCAGCAGTTTCGGAGGGACTCTCTCCTACAATGAGCAGTACTTC.

The rearrangement links TRBV20-1 to TRBJ2-1; 9 bases line up with TRBD2. The germline gives CDR1 DFQATT, CDR2 SNEGSKA (reference sequence). The CDR3 loop spans 14 amino acids. V shed 6 bases, J shed 3 bases, and the junction held 6 bases outside the gene matches. This CDR3 is CSALASGDYNEQFF. The CDR3 DNA follows: TGCAGTGCGTTAGCTAGCGGGGACTACAATGAGCAGTTCTTC.

For this clonotype: The junction does not match germline at one end; this may be a read error. This sequence joins TRBV6-2 or TRBV6-3 and TRBJ2-2, with D tentatively TRBD2 (6 bases). CDR3 length equals 11 residues. Germline CDR1 reads MNHEY; CDR2 reads SVGEGT. The CDR3 DNA is TGTGCCAGCGGATCTCACCGGGAGCGGTTTTTT. Encoded protein: CASGSHRERFF.

The chain employs TRBV9 and TRBJ1-5, with 8 positions matching TRBD1. V dropped 3 bases and J dropped 5; count of bases not matched to a gene: 7. Germline values: CDR1 SGDLS, CDR2 YYNGEE. CDR3 length: 15 amino acids. The CDR3 sequence is CASSETGADYQPQHF. In DNA form, the CDR3 reads TGTGCCAGCAGCGAGACAGGGGCCGATTATCAGCCCCAGCATTTT.

V is TRBV3-1 and J is TRBJ2-5; D possibly matches TRBD1 or TRBD2 (5 bases each). The CDR3 runs 13 residues. V lost 3 bases and J lost 5, with 10 bases in between. CDR1 and CDR2 (germline): LGHDT, YNNKEL (reference sequence). The CDR3 bases are TGTGCCAGCAGCCAGAGGGGAACGGAGACCCAGTACTTC. Residues: CASSQRGTETQYF.

This clonotype was found once. V and J are TRBV7-2 and TRBJ2-2; 15 bases agree with TRBD2. J gave up 7 bases and V 5 bases, and 8 bases lay outside the gene matches. CDR3 length equals 17 residues. Germline values: CDR1 SGHTA, CDR2 FQGNSA. CDR3 sequence (DNA): TGTGCCAGCAGCCATGGACTAGCGGGGGGGCCCGGCGGGGAGCTGTTTTTT. Translating it yields CASSHGLAGGPGGELFF.

The chain is built from TRBV3-1 and TRBJ2-1, with TRBD1 identical over 7 bases. V trimming: 0 bases; J trimming: 9 bases; junction bases outside the gene matches: 5. Germline values: CDR1 LGHDT, CDR2 YNNKEL (reference sequence). The CDR3 loop spans 14 amino acids. CDR3 bases: TGTGCCAGCAGCCAAGAAATGTCAGGGGGTGAGCAGTTCTTC. Residues: CASSQEMSGGEQFF.